The present T cell receptor beta chain was sequenced within a study of radiotherapy plus CTLA-4 blockade in lung cancer. Overall study context: Objective responses were observed in around 17% of patients, and disease control was achieved by about 30%.

The study, taken as a whole, reports: Radiotherapy with ipilimumab was followed by blood expansion of tumor-derived clones.

Profiled with immunoSEQ multiplex PCR; TCRdb holds only in-frame clones, not every one. The table has about 97,000 clones, about four fifths seen once. CDR3 length: 13 residues. Deletions cut 5 bases from V and 6 bases from J, with 10 bases between. CDR1 is SGHTA, CDR2 FQGNSA, per germline. For this clone: Its specificity is not known.

Enrolled patients, whose metastatic non-small-cell lung cancer was chemo-refractory, received focal radiation plus CTLA-4 blockade with ipilimumab. This TCR was recovered from a human donor with non-small cell lung cancer who had a partial response to radiotherapy plus ipilimumab. Some clones in this sample may be carry-over from other donors' samples. The chain couples TRBV7-2 to TRBJ2-2; TRBD1 is a possible D gene (6 bases). Sequencing used peripheral blood, obtained from a patient treated with radiotherapy plus ipilimumab. The CDR3 DNA is TGTGCCAGCAGCCCATACAGGGCCGGGGAGCTGTTTTTT. Translating it yields CASSPYRAGELFF.